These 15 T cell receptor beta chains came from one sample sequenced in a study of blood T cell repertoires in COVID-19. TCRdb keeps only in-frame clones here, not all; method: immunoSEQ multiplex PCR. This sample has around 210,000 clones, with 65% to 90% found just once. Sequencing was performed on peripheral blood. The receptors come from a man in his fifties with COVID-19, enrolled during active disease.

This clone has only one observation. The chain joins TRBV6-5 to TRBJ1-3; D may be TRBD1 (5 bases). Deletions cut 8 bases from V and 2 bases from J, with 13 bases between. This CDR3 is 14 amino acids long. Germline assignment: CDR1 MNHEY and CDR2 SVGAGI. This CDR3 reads CASGLGGAGNTIYF. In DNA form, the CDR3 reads TGTGCCAGCGGACTAGGAGGGGCTGGAAACACCATATATTTT.

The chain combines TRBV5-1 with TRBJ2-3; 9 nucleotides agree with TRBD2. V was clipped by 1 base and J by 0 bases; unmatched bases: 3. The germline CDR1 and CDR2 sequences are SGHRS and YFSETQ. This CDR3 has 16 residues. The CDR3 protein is CASSLSLAGSTDTQYF. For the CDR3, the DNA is TGCGCCAGCAGCTTGTCCCTAGCGGGGAGCACAGATACGCAGTATTTT.

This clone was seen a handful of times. CDR3 in DNA: TGTGCCAGCAGCTTAGTGGGGACTAGCTCCTACGAGCAGTACTTC. This sequence encodes CASSLVGTSSYEQYF. The chain recombines TRBV7-8 with TRBJ2-7; the match to TRBD2 covers 8 bases. Losses at the gene ends were 1 base for V and 0 bases for J; bases not matched to a gene: 2. Germline loops: CDR1 SGHVS, CDR2 FQNEAQ. CDR3 length equals 15 residues. Based on the CDR3 plus reference TRBV7-8 and TRBJ2-7, the full variable domain is GAGVSQSPRYKVAKRGQDVALRCDPISGHVSLFWYQQALGQGPEFLTYFQNEAQLDKSGLPSDRFFAERPEGSVSTLKIQRTQQEDSAVYLCASSLVGTSSYEQYFGPGTRLTVT.

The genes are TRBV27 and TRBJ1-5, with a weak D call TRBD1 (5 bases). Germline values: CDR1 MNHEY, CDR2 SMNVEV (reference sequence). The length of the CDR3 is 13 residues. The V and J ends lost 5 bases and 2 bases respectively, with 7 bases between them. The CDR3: CASSGQGNQPQHF. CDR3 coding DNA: TGTGCCAGCAGTGGACAAGGCAATCAGCCCCAGCATTTT.

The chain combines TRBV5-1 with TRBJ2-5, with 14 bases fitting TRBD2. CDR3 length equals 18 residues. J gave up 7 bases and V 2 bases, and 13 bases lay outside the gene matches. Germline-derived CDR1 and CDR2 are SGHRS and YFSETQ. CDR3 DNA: TGCGCCAGCAGCTTCCCGGGACTAGCGGGGGCAACCTCGGGGACCCAGTACTTC. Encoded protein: CASSFPGLAGATSGTQYF.

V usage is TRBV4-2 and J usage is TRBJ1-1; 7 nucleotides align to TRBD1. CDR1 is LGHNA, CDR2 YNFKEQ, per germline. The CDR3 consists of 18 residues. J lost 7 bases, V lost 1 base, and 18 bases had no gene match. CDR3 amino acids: CASSQVIDRESGGGEAFF. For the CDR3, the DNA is TGTGCCAGCAGCCAAGTGATAGACAGGGAGAGTGGAGGTGGTGAAGCTTTCTTT.

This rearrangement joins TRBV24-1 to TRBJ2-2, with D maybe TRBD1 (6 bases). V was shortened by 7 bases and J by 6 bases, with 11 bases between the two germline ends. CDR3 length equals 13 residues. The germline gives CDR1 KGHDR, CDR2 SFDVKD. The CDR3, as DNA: TGTGCCACCAGCATCAGGGGTCCCGGGGAGCTGTTTTTT. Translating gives CATSIRGPGELFF.

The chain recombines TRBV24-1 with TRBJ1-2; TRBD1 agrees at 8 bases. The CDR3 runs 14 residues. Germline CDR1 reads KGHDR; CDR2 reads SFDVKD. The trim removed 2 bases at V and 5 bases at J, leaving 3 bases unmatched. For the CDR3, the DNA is TGTGCCACCAGTGATTCCAGGGGGCGATATGGCTACACCTTC. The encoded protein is CATSDSRGRYGYTF.

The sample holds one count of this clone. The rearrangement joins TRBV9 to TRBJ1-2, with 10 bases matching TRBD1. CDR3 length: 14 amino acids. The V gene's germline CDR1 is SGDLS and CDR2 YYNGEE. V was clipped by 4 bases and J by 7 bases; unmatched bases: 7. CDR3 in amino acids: CASSTGQGFRGYTF. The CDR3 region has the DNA TGTGCCAGCAGCACGGGACAGGGGTTTCGTGGCTACACCTTC. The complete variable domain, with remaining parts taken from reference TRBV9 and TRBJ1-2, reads DSGVTQTPKHLITATGQRVTLRCSPRSGDLSVYWYQQSLDQGLQFLIQYYNGEERAKGNILERFSAQQFPDLHSELNLSSLELGDSALYFCASSTGQGFRGYTFGSGTRLTVV.

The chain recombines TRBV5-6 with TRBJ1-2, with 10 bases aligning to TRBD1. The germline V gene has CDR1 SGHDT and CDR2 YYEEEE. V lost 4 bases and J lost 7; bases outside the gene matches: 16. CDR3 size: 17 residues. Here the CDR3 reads CASSLRDRGPYGSGYTF. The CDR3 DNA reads TGTGCCAGCAGCCTCCGGGACAGGGGCCCTTATGGGAGTGGCTACACCTTC.

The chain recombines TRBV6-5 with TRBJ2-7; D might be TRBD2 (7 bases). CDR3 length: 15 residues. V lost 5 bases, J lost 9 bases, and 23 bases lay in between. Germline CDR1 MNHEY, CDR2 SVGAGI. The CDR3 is CASSQREGRGGRQYF. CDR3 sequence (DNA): TGTGCCAGCAGTCAAAGAGAAGGAAGGGGGGGACGGCAGTACTTC.

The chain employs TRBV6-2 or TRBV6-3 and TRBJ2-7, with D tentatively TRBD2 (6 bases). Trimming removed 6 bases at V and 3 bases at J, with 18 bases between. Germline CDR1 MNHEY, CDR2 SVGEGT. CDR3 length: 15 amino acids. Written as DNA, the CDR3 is TGTGCCAGCAGCTCTTTAGCGGAGATCCGCTACGAGCAGTACTTC. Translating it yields CASSSLAEIRYEQYF.

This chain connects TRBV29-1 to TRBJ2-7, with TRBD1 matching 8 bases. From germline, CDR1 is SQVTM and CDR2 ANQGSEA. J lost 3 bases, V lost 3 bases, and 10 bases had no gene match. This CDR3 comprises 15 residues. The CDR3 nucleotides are TGCAGCGTTGAGGGGGCGGGACAGGCGATCTACGAGCAGTACTTC. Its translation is CSVEGAGQAIYEQYF.

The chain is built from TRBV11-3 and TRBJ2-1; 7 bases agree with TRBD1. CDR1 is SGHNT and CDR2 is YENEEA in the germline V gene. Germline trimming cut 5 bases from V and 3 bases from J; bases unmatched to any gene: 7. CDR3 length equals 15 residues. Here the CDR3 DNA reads TGTGCCAGCAGCCCTAGACAGGGAAGCTACAATGAGCAGTTCTTC. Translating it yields CASSPRQGSYNEQFF.

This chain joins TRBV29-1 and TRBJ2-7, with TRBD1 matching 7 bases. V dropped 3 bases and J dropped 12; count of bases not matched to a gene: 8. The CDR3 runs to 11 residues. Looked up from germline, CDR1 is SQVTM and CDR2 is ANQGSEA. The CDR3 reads CSVEKGARLYF. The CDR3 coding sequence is TGCAGCGTTGAGAAGGGGGCGCGTCTGTACTTC.